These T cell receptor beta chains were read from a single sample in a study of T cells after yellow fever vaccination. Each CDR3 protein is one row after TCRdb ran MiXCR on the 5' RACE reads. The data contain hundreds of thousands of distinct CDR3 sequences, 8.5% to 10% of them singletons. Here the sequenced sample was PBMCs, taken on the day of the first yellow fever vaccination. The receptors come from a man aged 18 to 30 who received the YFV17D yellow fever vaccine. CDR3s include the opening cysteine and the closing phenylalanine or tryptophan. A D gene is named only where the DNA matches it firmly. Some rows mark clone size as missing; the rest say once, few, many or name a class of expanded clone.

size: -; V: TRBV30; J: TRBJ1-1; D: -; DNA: TGTGCCTGGAGGGGACTCAGGGAAGCTTTCTTT; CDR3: CAWRGLREAFF
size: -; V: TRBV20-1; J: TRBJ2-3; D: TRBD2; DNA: TGCAGTGCATCGGGGGGACCCTTTAGCACAGATACGCAGTATTTT; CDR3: CSASGGPFSTDTQYF
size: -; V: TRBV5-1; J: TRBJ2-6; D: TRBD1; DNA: TGCGCCAGCAGCTTGATTAGGGGGCTCGGGGCCAACGTCCTGACTTTC; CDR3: CASSLIRGLGANVLTF
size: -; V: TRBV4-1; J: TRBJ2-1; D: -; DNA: TGCGCCAGCAGCCAAGTTGGGGTGGTGAATGAGCAGTTCTTC; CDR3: CASSQVGVVNEQFF
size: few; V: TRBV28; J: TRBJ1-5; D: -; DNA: TGTGCCAGCAGTCAGGGTGGTAGCAATCAGCCCCAGCATTTT; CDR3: CASSQGGSNQPQHF
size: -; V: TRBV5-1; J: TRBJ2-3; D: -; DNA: TGCGCCAGCAGCTTAACCGGGACCCCAGGCACAGATACGCAGTATTTT; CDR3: CASSLTGTPGTDTQYF
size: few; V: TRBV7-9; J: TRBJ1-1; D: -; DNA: TGTGCCAGCGAGGGCAGAGTGAACACTGAAGCTTTCTTT; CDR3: CASEGRVNTEAFF
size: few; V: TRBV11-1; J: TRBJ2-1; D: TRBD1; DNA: TGTGCCAGCAGCGAATGGACAGGCTCCTACAATGAGCAGTTCTTC; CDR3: CASSEWTGSYNEQFF
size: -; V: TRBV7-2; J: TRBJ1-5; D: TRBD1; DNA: TGTGCCAGCAGCTCGTGGGGGACAGCTAATCAGCCCCAGCATTTT; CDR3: CASSSWGTANQPQHF
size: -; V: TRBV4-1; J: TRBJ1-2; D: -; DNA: TGCGCCAGCAGCCAAAACATCATCGGGGGGCCTTGGTATGGCTACACCTTC; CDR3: CASSQNIIGGPWYGYTF
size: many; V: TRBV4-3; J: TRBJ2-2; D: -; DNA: TGCGCCAGCAGCCAATTCTGGGAGGGGGCGAACACCGGGGAGCTGTTTTTT; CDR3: CASSQFWEGANTGELFF
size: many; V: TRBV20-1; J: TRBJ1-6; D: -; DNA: TGCAGTGCTAGAGATCGAGTCCTGAGTTCACCCCTCCACTTT; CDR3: CSARDRVLSSPLHF
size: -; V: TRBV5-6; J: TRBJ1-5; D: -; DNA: TGTGCCAGCAACCTCGGCCAGCCCCAGCATTTT; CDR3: CASNLGQPQHF